The present TCR beta chain was sequenced within a study of CD8 T cells in Susac syndrome. TCR beta sequencing was performed on blood CD8+ and CD4+ T cells. RNA amounts of about 0.5 to 1 ug underwent reverse transcription with random hexamers. By means of immunoSEQ multiplex PCR, TCR beta CDR3 spanning 54 Vbeta and 13 Jbeta underwent amplification. TCRdb fed the immunoSEQ multiplex PCR reads into MiXCR, producing one record per CDR3 protein. The data contain around 150,000 distinct CDR3 sequences, around 93% of them singletons. The sequenced sample consisted of CD4+ T cells from PBMCs. This receptor was taken from a human donor in good health.

The CDR3 loop reads CSAEGPGSGKLFF. CDR3 coding DNA: TGCAGTGCTGAAGGACCGGGAAGTGGAAAACTGTTTTTT. This sequence joins TRBV20-1 and TRBJ1-4, with unresolved D. Germline lookup yields CDR1 DFQATT and CDR2 SNEGSKA (reference sequence). This CDR3 has 13 amino acids. V was pared by 5 bases and J by 10 bases, with 17 bases between.